The present T cell receptor beta chain was sequenced within a study of T cell responses to AZD1222 COVID-19 vaccine. Worth noting for this clone: Its antigen is still unknown.

Study observations and caveats: Baseline serostatus was positive in only a handful of AZD1222 recipients. Clonal diversity may have been underestimated in mostly white British donors.

Sequencing was performed with immunoSEQ multiplex PCR; in TCRdb, only in-frame clones are kept and a portion is missing. This repertoire shows 95,000 to 110,000 clones, under 95% found once; its top ten account for about 20%. Between the trimmed V and J ends, which lost 3 bases and 0 bases, there was a span of 5 bases. The germline CDR1 and CDR2 sequences are LNHDA and SQIVND (reference sequence). CDR3 length: 14 amino acids. The chain carries TRBV19 and TRBJ1-4; D gene uncertain. Sequencing used peripheral blood, obtained on day 0 of AZD1222 vaccination. The receptor's source is an adult in good health. CDR3 sequence (DNA): TGTGCCAGTAGTATCCCACCAACTAATGAAAAACTGTTTTTT. As protein: CASSIPPTNEKLFF.